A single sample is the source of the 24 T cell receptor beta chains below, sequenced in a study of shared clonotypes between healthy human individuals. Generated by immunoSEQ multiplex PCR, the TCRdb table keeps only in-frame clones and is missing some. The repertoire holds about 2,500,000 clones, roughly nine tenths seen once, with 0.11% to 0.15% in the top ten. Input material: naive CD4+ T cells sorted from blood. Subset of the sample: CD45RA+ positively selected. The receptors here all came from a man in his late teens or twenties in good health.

CDR3: CASSLNLAAATLHF. CDR3 sequence (DNA): TGTGCCAGCAGTTTAAACCTGGCGGCTGCCACCCTCCACTTT. The J gene is TRBJ1-6, the V gene TRBV27; D is unclear. Trimming pared 2 bases from V and 14 bases from J, leaving 16 bases between. The germline CDR1 and CDR2 sequences are MNHEY and SMNVEV (reference sequence). The CDR3 covers 14 residues.

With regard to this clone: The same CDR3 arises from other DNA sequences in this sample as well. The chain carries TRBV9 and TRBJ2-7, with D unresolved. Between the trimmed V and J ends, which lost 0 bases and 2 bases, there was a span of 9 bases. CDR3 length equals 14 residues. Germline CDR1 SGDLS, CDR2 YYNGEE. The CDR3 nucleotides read TGTGCCAGCAGCGTAGGCGGCAGAGCCTACGAGCAGTACTTC. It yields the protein CASSVGGRAYEQYF.

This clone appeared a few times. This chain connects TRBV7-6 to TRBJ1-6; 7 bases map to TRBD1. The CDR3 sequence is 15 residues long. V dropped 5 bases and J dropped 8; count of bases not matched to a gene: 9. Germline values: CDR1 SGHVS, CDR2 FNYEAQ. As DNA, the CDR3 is TGTGCCAGCAGCAGGACAGGAGGGTGGGATTCACCCCTCCACTTT. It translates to CASSRTGGWDSPLHF.

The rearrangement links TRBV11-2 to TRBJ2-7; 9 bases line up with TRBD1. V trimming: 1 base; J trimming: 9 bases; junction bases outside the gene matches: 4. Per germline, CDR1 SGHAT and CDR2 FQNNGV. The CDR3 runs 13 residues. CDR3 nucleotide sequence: TGTGCCAGCAGCTTAGGGGACAGGGTTGGGCAGTACTTC. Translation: CASSLGDRVGQYF.

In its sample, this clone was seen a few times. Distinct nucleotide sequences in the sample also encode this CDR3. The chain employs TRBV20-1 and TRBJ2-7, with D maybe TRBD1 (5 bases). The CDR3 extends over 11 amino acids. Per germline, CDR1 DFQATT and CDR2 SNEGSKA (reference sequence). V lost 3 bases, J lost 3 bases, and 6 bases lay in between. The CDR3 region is CSASDSYEQYF. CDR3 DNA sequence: TGCAGTGCTAGCGACAGCTACGAGCAGTACTTC.

This chain's CDR3 is CASSESAGPTEAFF. The CDR3 bases are TGCGCCAGCAGTGAGTCTGCGGGACCGACTGAAGCTTTCTTT. The chain has TRBV10-1 and TRBJ1-1, with D tentatively TRBD1 (5 bases). The germline V gene has CDR1 WNHNN and CDR2 SYGVQD (reference sequence). CDR3 length equals 14 residues. The V end was cut by 0 bases, the J end by 5 bases, with 10 bases between.

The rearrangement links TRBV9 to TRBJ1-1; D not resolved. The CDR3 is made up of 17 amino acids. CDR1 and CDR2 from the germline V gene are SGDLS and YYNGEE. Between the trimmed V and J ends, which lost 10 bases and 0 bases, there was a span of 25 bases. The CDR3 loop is CAGLRSFILLMNTEAFF. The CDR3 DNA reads TGTGCCGGCCTTCGGAGTTTTATACTACTCATGAACACTGAAGCTTTCTTT.

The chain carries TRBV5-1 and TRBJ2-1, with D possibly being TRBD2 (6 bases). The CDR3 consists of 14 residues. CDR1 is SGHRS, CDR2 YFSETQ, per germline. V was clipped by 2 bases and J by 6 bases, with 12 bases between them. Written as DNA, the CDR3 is TGCGCCAGCAGCTTCGGGGGTCCACCCAATGAGCAGTTCTTC. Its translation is CASSFGGPPNEQFF.

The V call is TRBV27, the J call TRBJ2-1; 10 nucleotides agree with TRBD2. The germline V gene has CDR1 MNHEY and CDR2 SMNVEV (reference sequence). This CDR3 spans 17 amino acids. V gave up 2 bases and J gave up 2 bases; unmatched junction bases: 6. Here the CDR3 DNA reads TGTGCCAGCAGTTTAAGCCTAGCGGGGGAGGCCTACAATGAGCAGTTCTTC. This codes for CASSLSLAGEAYNEQFF.

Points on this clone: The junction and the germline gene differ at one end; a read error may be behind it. CDR3 nucleotide sequence: TGTGCCATCAGTGAGTCGGACGAGCAGCCCCAGCATTTT. As protein: CAISESDEQPQHF. The chain uses TRBV6-1 and TRBJ1-5; D remains ambiguous. This CDR3 is 13 amino acids long. CDR1 and CDR2 from the germline V gene are MNHNS and SASEGT.

CDR3 DNA: TGTGCCAGCAGTGTGGACAGGGGGCCTAGAGATACGCAGTATTTT. Protein sequence: CASSVDRGPRDTQYF. V usage is TRBV2 and J usage is TRBJ2-3; TRBD1 matches 11 bases. This CDR3 has 15 amino acids. Germline V gene sequence: CDR1 SNHLY, CDR2 FYNNEI. V trimming: 4 bases; J trimming: 5 bases; junction bases outside the gene matches: 5.

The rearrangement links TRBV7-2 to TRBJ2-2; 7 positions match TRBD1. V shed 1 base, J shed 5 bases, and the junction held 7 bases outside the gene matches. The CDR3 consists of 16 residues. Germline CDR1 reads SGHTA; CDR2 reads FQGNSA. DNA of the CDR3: TGTGCCAGCAGCTTAGTGGGTGGGACAGCGACCGGGGAGCTGTTTTTT. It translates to CASSLVGGTATGELFF. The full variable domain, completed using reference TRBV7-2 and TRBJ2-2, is GAGVSQSPSNKVTEKGKDVELRCDPISGHTALYWYRQSLGQGLEFLIYFQGNSAPDKSGLPSDRFSAERTGGSVSTLTIQRTQQEDSAVYLCASSLVGGTATGELFFGEGSRLTVL.

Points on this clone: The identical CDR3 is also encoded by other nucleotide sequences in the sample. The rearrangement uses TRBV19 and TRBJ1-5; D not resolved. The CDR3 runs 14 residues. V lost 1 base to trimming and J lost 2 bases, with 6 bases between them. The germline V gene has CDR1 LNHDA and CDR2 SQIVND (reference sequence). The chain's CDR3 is CASSIVGGNQPQHF. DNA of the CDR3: TGTGCCAGTAGTATAGTCGGTGGCAATCAGCCCCAGCATTTT.

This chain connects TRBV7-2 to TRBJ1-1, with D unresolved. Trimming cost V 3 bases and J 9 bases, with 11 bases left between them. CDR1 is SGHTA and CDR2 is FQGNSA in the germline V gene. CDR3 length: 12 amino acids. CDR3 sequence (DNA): TGTGCCAGCAGCTTTGTCCGTCCCCAAGCTTTCTTT. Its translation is CASSFVRPQAFF.

The CDR3 bases are TGTGCCAGCAGCTTAGAATCTTCAGGACGGAACACTGAAGCTTTCTTT. Amino acid sequence: CASSLESSGRNTEAFF. V is TRBV7-2 and J is TRBJ1-1; D remains unclear. CDR1 is SGHTA, CDR2 FQGNSA, per germline. The CDR3 has 16 residues. V lost 1 base to trimming and J lost 1 base, with 13 bases between them.

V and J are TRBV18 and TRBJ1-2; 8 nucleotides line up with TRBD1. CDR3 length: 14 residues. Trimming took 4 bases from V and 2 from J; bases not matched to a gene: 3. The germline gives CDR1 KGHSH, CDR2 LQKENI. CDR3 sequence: CASSRGQGNYGYTF. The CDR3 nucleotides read TGTGCCAGCTCACGCGGACAGGGAAACTATGGCTACACCTTC. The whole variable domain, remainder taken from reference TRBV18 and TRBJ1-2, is NAGVMQNPRHLVRRRGQEARLRCSPMKGHSHVYWYRQLPEEGLKFMVYLQKENIIDESGMPKERFSAEFPKEGPSILRIQQVVRGDSAAYFCASSRGQGNYGYTFGSGTRLTVV.

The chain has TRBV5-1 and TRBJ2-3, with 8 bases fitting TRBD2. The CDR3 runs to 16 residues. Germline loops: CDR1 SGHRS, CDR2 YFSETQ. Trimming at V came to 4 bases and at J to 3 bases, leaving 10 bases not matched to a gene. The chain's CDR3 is CASSREAGGMTDTQYF. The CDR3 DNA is TGCGCCAGCAGCCGGGAGGCGGGAGGAATGACAGATACGCAGTATTTT.

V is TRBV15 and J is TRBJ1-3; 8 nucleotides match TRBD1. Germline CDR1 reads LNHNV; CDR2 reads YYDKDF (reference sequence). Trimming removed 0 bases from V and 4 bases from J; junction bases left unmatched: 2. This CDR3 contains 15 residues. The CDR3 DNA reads TGTGCCACCAGCAGAGAGACAGGGGTCGGAAACACCATATATTTT. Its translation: CATSRETGVGNTIYF.

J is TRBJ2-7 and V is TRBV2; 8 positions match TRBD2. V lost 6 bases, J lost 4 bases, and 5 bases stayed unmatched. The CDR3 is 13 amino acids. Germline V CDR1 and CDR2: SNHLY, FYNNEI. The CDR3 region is CASRLADDYEQYF. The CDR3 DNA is TGTGCCAGCAGACTAGCGGATGATTACGAGCAGTACTTC.

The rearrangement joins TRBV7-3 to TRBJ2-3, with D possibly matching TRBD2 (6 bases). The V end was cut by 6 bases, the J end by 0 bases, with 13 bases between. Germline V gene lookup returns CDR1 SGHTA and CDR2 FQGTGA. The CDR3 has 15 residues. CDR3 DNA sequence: TGTGCCAGCAGTCGGGAGCCCTCGAGCACAGATACGCAGTATTTT. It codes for CASSREPSSTDTQYF.

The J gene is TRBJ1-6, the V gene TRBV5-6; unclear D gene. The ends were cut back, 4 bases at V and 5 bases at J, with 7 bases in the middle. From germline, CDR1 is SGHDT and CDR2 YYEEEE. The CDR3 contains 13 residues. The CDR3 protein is CASSRVNNSPLHF. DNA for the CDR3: TGTGCCAGCAGCCGGGTGAATAATTCACCCCTCCACTTT. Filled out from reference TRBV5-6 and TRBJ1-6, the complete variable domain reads DAGVTQSPTHLIKTRGQQVTLRCSPKSGHDTVSWYQQALGQGPQFIFQYYEEEERQRGNFPDRFSGHQFPNYSSELNVNALLLGDSALYLCASSRVNNSPLHFGNGTRLTVT.

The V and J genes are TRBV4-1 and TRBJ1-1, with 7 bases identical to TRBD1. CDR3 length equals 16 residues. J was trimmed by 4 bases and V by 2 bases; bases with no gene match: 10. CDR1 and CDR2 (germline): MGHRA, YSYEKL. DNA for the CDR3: TGCGCCAGCAGCCAACCTCGGACAGGAGCGAGCACTGAAGCTTTCTTT. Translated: CASSQPRTGASTEAFF.

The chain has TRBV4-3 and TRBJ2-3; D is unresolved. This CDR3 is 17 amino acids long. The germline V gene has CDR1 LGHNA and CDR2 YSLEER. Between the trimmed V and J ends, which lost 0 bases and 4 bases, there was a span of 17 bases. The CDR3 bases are TGCGCCAGCAGCCAAGAACCGCTCGGACGGTCCGCAGATACGCAGTATTTT. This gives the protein CASSQEPLGRSADTQYF.

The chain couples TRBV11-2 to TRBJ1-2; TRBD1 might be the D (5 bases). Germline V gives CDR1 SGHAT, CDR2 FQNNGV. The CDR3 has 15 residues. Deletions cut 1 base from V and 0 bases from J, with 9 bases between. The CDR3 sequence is CASSLGDRPNYGYTF. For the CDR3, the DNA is TGTGCCAGCAGCTTAGGTGACAGACCTAACTATGGCTACACCTTC.